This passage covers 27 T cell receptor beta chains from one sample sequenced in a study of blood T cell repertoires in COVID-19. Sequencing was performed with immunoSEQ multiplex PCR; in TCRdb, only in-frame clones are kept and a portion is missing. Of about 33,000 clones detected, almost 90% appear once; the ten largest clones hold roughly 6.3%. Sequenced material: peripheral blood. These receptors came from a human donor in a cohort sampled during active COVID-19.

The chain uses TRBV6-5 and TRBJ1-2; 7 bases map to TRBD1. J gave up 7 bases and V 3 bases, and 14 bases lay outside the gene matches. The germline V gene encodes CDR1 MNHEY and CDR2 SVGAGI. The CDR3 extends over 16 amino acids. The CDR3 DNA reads TGTGCCAGCAGTTATATCACTGGGGACAGCGACTCTGGCTACACCTTC. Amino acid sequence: CASSYITGDSDSGYTF.

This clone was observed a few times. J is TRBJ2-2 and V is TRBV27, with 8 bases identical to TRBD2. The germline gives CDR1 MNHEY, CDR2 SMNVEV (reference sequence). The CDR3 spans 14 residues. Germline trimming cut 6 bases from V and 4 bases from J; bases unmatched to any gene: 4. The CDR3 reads CASRSREGTGELFF. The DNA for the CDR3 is TGTGCCAGCAGGTCCCGGGAGGGCACCGGGGAGCTGTTTTTT.

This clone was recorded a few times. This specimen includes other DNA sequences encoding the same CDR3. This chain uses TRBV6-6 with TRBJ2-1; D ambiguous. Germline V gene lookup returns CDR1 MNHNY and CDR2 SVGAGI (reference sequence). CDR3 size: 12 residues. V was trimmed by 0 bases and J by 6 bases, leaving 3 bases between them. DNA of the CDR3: TGTGCCAGCAGTTACTCGCGCAATGAGCAGTTCTTC. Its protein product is CASSYSRNEQFF.

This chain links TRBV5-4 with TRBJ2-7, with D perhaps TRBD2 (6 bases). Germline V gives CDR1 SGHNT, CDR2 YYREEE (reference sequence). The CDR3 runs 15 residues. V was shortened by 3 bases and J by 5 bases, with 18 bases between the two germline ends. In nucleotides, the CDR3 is TGTGCCAGCAGCTCAGTGGGACTGCGTCAGGACGAGCAGTACTTC. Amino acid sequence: CASSSVGLRQDEQYF.

The CDR3 loop is CSARGQDYEQYF. The CDR3 DNA is TGCAGCGCCCGCGGGCAAGATTACGAGCAGTACTTC. This sequence joins TRBV29-1 and TRBJ2-7; possibly TRBD2 for D (5 bases). The CDR3 extends over 12 amino acids. The germline V gene has CDR1 SQVTM and CDR2 ANQGSEA. The V end was cut by 7 bases, the J end by 4 bases, with 14 bases between.

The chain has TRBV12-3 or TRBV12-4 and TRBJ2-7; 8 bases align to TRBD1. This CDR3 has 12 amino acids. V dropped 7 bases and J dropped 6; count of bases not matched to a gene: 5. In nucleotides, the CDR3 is TGTGCCAGCACCCAGGGGGCGCGCGAGCAGTACTTC. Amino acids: CASTQGAREQYF.

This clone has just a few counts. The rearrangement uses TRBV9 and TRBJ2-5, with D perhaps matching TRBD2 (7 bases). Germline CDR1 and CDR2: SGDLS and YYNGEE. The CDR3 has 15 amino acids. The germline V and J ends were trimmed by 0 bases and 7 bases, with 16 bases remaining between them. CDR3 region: CASSVEGGPGRTQYF. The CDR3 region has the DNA TGTGCCAGCAGCGTAGAGGGGGGGCCGGGGCGGACCCAGTACTTC.

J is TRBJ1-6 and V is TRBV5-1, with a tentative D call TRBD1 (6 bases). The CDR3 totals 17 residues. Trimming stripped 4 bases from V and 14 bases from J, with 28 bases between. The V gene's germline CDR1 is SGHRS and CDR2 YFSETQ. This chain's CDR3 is CASSPGANDRTTAALHF. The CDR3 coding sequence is TGCGCCAGCAGCCCCGGTGCTAACGACAGGACGACGGCGGCCCTCCACTTT.

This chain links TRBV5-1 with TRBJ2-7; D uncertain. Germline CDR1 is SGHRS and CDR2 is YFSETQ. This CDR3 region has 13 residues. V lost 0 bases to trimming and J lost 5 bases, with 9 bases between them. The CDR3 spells CASSLEPRNEQYF. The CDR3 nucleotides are TGCGCCAGCAGCTTGGAACCCAGGAACGAGCAGTACTTC.

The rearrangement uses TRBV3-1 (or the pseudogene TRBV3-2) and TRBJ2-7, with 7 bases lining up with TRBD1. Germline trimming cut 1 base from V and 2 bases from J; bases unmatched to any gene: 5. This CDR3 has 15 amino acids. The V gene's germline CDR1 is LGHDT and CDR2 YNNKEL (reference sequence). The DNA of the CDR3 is TGTGCCAGCAGCCAAGGAAGACAGGGAACCTACGAGCAGTACTTC. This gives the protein CASSQGRQGTYEQYF.

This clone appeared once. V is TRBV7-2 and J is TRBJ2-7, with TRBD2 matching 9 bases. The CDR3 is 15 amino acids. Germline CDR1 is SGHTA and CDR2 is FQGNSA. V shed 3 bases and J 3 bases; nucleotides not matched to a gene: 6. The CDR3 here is CASSLDSAGGYEQYF. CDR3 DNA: TGTGCCAGCAGCTTGGACTCAGCGGGAGGCTACGAGCAGTACTTC.

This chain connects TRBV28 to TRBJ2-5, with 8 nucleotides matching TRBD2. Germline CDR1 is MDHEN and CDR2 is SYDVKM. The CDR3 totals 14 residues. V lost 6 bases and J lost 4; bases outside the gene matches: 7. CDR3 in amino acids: CASSSILAGETQYF. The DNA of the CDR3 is TGTGCCAGCAGCTCAATTCTAGCGGGAGAGACCCAGTACTTC.

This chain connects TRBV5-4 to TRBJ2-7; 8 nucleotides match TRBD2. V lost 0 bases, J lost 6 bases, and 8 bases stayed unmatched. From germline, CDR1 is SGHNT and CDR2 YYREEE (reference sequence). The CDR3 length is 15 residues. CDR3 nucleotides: TGTGCCAGCAGCTTGGAATTAGCGGGGTCCCCCGAGCAGTACTTC. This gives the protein CASSLELAGSPEQYF.

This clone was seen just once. The CDR3 nucleotides read TGTGCCAGCACTGCCATGTGGGAGACGGTTACTAACTATGGCTACACCTTC. Translating gives CASTAMWETVTNYGYTF. The J gene is TRBJ1-2, the V gene TRBV7-9; no firm D call. Germline V gives CDR1 SEHNR, CDR2 FQNEAQ (reference sequence). The CDR3 contains 17 residues. Trimming removed 7 bases from V and 0 bases from J, with 21 bases in between.

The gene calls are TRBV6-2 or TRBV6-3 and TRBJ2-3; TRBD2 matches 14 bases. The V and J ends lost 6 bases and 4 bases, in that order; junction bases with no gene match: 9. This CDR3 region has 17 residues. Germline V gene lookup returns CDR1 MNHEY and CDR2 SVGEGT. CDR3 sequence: CASSSGLAGGRADTQYF. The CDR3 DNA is TGTGCCAGCAGCTCCGGACTAGCGGGAGGTAGGGCAGATACGCAGTATTTT.

CDR3 sequence reads: CAGTSGNTLTPETQYF. The CDR3 nucleotides are TGTGCCGGTACTAGCGGGAACACCCTCACCCCAGAGACCCAGTACTTC. The V call is TRBV28, the J call TRBJ2-5; TRBD2 matches at 10 bases. The germline V gene has CDR1 MDHEN and CDR2 SYDVKM. The CDR3 spans 16 residues. Trimming cost V 11 bases and J 4 bases; bases outside gene matches: 16. Complete variable domain (other parts from reference TRBV28 and TRBJ2-5): DVKVTQSSRYLVKRTGEKVFLECVQDMDHENMFWYRQDPGLGLRLIYFSYDVKMKEKGDIPEGYSVSREKKERFSLILESASTNQTSMYLCAGTSGNTLTPETQYFGPGTRLLVL.

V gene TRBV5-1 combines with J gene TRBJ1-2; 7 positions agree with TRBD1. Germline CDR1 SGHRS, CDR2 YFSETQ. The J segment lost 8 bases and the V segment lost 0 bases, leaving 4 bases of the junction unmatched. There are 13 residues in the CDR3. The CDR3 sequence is CASSLGDSHGYTF. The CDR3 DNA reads TGCGCCAGCAGCTTGGGGGACAGTCACGGCTACACCTTC.

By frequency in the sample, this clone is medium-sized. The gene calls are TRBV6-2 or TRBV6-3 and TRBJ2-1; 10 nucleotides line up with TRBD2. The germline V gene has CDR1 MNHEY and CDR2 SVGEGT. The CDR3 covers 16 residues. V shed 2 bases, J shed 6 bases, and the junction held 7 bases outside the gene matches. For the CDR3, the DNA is TGTGCCAGCAGTTACCCCGGACTAGCGGTCTCCAATGAGCAGTTCTTC. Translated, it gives CASSYPGLAVSNEQFF.

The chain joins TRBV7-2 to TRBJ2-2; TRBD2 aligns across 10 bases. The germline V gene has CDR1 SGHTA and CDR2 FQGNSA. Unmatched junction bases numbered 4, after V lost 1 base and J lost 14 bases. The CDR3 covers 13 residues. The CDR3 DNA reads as TGTGCCAGCAGCTTAGAAGCTAGCGGGAGACTGTTTTTT. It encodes CASSLEASGRLFF.

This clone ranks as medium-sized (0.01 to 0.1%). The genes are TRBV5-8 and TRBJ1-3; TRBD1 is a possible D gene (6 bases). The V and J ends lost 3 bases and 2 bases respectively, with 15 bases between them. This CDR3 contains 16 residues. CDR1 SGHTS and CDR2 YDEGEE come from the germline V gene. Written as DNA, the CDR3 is TGTGCCAGCAGCTCCAGGGGTCTGGAGGCTGGAAACACCATATATTTT. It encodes CASSSRGLEAGNTIYF.

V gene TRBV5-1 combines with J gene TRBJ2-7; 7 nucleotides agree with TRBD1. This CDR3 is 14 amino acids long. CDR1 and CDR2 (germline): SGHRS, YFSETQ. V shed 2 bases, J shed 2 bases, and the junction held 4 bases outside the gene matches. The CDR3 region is CASSFTGDPYEQYF. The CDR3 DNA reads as TGCGCCAGCAGCTTCACAGGGGACCCCTACGAGCAGTACTTC. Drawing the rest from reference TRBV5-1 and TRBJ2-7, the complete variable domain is KAGVTQTPRYLIKTRGQQVTLSCSPISGHRSVSWYQQTPGQGLQFLFEYFSETQRNKGNFPGRFSGRQFSNSRSEMNVSTLELGDSALYLCASSFTGDPYEQYFGPGTRLTVT.

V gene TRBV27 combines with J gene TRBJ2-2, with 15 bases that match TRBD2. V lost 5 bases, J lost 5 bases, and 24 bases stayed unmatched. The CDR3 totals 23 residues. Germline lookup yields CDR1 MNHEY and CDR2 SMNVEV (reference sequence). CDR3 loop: CASSPLGLRGGGLAGGETGELFF. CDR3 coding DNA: TGTGCCAGCAGTCCCCTGGGCCTCAGGGGGGGCGGACTAGCGGGAGGGGAGACCGGGGAGCTGTTTTTT.

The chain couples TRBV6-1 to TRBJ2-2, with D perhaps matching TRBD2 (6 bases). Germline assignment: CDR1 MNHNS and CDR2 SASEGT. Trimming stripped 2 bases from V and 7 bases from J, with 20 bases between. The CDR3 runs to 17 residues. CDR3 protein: CASSEIGRTGAGGELFF. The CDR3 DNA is TGTGCCAGCAGTGAAATCGGAAGGACGGGAGCTGGCGGGGAGCTGTTTTTT.

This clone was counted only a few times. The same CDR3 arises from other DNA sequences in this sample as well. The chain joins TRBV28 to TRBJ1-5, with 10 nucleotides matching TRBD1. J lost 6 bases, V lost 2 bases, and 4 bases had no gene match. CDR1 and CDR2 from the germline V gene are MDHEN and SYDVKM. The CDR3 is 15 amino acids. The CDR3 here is CASSLLTGGAQPQHF. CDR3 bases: TGTGCCAGCAGTTTACTGACAGGGGGCGCTCAGCCCCAGCATTTT.

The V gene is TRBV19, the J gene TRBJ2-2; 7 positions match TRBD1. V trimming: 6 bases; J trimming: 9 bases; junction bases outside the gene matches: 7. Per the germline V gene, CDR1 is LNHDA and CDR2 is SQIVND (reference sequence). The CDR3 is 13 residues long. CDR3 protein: CASRRQGSRELFF. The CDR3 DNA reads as TGTGCCAGTAGGAGACAGGGATCACGGGAGCTGTTTTTT.

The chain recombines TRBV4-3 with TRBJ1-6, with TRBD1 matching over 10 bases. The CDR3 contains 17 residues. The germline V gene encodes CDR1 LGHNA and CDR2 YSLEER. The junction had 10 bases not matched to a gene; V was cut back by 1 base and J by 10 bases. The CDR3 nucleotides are TGCGCCAGCAGCCAAGTTTTTAGGGACAGGGGAAGGTCACCCCTCCACTTT. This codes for CASSQVFRDRGRSPLHF.

CDR3 amino acids: CASSSRGSSYNSPLHF. The CDR3 DNA reads as TGTGCCAGCAGCTCTAGGGGGAGCTCCTATAATTCACCCCTCCACTTT. The chain joins TRBV11-2 to TRBJ1-6, with TRBD1 as a possible D gene (6 bases). The CDR3 is 16 residues long. Germline values: CDR1 SGHAT, CDR2 FQNNGV. The V end lost 4 bases, the J end lost 0 bases, and 10 bases lay between the germline ends.